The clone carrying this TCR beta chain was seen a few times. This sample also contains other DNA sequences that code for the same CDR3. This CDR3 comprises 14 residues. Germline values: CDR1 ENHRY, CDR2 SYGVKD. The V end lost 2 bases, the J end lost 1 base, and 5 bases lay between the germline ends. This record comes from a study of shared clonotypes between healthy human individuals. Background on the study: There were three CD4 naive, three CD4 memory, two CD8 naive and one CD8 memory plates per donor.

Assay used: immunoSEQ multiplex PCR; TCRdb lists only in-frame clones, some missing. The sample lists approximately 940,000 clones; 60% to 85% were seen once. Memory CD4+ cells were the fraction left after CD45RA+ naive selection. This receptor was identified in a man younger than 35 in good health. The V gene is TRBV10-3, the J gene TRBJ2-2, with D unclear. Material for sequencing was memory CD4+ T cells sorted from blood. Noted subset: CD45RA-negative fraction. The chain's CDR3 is CAISEGLNTGELFF. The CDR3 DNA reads TGTGCCATCAGTGAGGGGCTGAACACCGGGGAGCTGTTTTTT.